This T cell receptor (beta chain) originates from a study of cytomegalovirus exposure and HLA in healthy donors. V dropped 10 bases and J dropped 2; count of bases not matched to a gene: 10. The germline gives CDR1 MDHEN, CDR2 SYDVKM. The CDR3 length is 14 residues. General observations from the study: Some TCR beta chains (roughly 160 of them) were listed as cytomegalovirus-associated. It was shown in a later analysis that HLA-associated TCR beta chains were more clonally expanded than other, equally common chains. Later genetic work tied a missense DCLRE1C variant to beta-chain V and J trimming.

Notes on this clone: What it recognizes is unknown.

In the PCR, 60 Vbeta and 13 Jbeta primers were used. The data were produced by immunoSEQ multiplex PCR, yet TCRdb's version contains in-frame clones alone and is incomplete. This sample's table reports more than 40,000 clones. The chain uses TRBV28 and TRBJ2-7; 8 bases align to TRBD2. Sequenced input: PBMCs. This sequence originates from a female donor in good health and CMV-seronegative. The DNA of the CDR3 is TGTGCCATAAGCGGGAGTATTATCGCCTACGAGCAGTACTTC. It codes for CAISGSIIAYEQYF.